A selection of T cell receptor beta chains follows, all from one sample in a study of T cells in Graves' hyperthyroidism and ophthalmopathy. TCRdb re-derived calls from the multiplex PCR reads in MiXCR, one entry per CDR3 protein. The sample gives some 600,000 distinct CDR3 sequences, roughly 13% of which show up once; approximately 5.7% is in the top ten. Sequenced: blood. These receptors were obtained from a woman aged 30 to 39 with Graves' hyperthyroidism that later progressed to Graves' ophthalmopathy. Each CDR3 is given with its conserved first and last residue. The order of the fields is CDR3 length, clone size, D gene, V gene, J gene, CDR3 DNA, CDR3 protein. The D gene is left open where the match is weak. A clone size is listed for some rows: how often the clone was seen (once, few, many), or a class if it is expanded.

12	many	.	TRBV10-2	TRBJ2-5	TGCGCCAGCAGTGATGAGGGGGAGACCCAGTACTTC	CASSDEGETQYF
14	.	.	TRBV19	TRBJ1-1	TGTGCCAGTAAGGTGGGGACGGCGAACACTGAAGCTTTCTTT	CASKVGTANTEAFF
15	many	TRBD2	TRBV6-1	TRBJ2-7	TGTGCCAGCAGGCCAAGACTAGCGGGCTTGGAAGAGCAGTACTTC	CASRPRLAGLEEQYF
12	few	.	TRBV6-1	TRBJ2-7	TGTGCCAGCAGGCAGGGGCCGAGCGAGCAGTACTTC	CASRQGPSEQYF
14	.	.	TRBV27	TRBJ2-3	TGTGCCAGCAGCCATAAGGGGATCGGAGATACGCAGTATTTT	CASSHKGIGDTQYF
16	.	.	TRBV11-2	TRBJ2-5	TGTGCCAGCAGCTTAGATTTGGCATCGAGCCAAGAGACCCAGTACTTC	CASSLDLASSQETQYF
16	many	.	TRBV6-6	TRBJ2-7	TGTGCCAGCAGTTACTCCCCCGGGAAAAGCTCCTACGAGCAGTACTTC	CASSYSPGKSSYEQYF
13	many	.	TRBV30	TRBJ2-1	TGTGCCTGGAGTGTACGGGGGAGCTATGGGCAGTTCTTC	CAWSVRGSYGQFF
15	.	TRBD2	TRBV20-1	TRBJ2-5	TGCAGTGCTATCCCGGGGGGGGGGTCACAAGAGACCCAGTACTTC	CSAIPGGGSQETQYF
15	few	.	TRBV3-1	TRBJ1-6	TGTGCCAGCAGCCAAGACCCCAGGGTGGGTTCACCCCTCCACTTT	CASSQDPRVGSPLHF
15	few	.	TRBV5-6	TRBJ2-7	TGTGCCAGCAGCTTAGCGACAGGCCACTCCTACGAGCAGTACTTC	CASSLATGHSYEQYF
16	.	TRBD1	TRBV7-9	TRBJ2-6	TGTGCCAGCAGCTCGCTCGGGACAGCTGGGGCCAACGTCCTGACTTTC	CASSSLGTAGANVLTF
14	many	.	TRBV12-3/TRBV12-4	TRBJ2-5	TGTGCCAGCAGTTTCGGCGGGATCCAAGAGACCCAGTACTTC	CASSFGGIQETQYF
13	many	.	TRBV29-1	TRBJ1-1	TGCAGCGTTGCTGGACAGCTGAACACTGAAGCTTTCTTT	CSVAGQLNTEAFF
17	.	TRBD2	TRBV20-1	TRBJ2-1	TGCAGTGCCCCGGGACTAGCGGGTTTCAGCTCCTACAATGAGCAGTTCTTC	CSAPGLAGFSSYNEQFF
15	many	TRBD2	TRBV13	TRBJ2-5	TGTGCCAGCAGCTTGGGGACTAGCTTCCTAGAGACCCAGTACTTC	CASSLGTSFLETQYF
13	.	TRBD1	TRBV29-1	TRBJ1-1	TGCAGCGTTGAAGGCCAGGGGGCTGATGAAGCTTTCTTT	CSVEGQGADEAFF
17	many	TRBD1	TRBV2	TRBJ1-4	TGTGCCAGCAGTGTCCCGGGACAGGGGGCAACTAATGAAAAACTGTTTTTT	CASSVPGQGATNEKLFF
16	many	.	TRBV27	TRBJ1-1	TGTGCCAGCAGGAGGGACGGCGGGGGTTCCTTAACTGAAGCTTTCTTT	CASRRDGGGSLTEAFF
14	.	.	TRBV20-1	TRBJ2-1	TGCAGTGCTAGAGGTCGCAGGGTGTACAATGAGCAGTTCTTC	CSARGRRVYNEQFF
14	many	.	TRBV13	TRBJ2-7	TGTGCCAGCAGCTTAGGGACTAGGGGCTACGAGCAGTACTTC	CASSLGTRGYEQYF
14	many	.	TRBV12-3/TRBV12-4	TRBJ2-2	TGTGCCAGCAGTCGAGACTCGAACACCGGGGAGCTGTTTTTT	CASSRDSNTGELFF
17	few	TRBD1	TRBV7-9	TRBJ2-6	TGTGCCAGCAGCACGACAGGGGGCGTGACTGGGGCCAACGTCCTGACTTTC	CASSTTGGVTGANVLTF
12	many	.	TRBV24-1	TRBJ1-2	TGTGCCACCAGCGGGACTGAGTATGGCTACACCTTC	CATSGTEYGYTF
12	.	.	TRBV11-3	TRBJ1-2	TGTGCCAGCAGCTCCGATAACTATGGCTACACCTTC	CASSSDNYGYTF
15	few	TRBD2	TRBV4-2	TRBJ2-5	TGTGCCAGCAGCCAGTCTAGCGGGAGCCAAGAGACCCAGTACTTC	CASSQSSGSQETQYF
19	many	.	TRBV28	TRBJ1-5	TGTGCCAGCAGTTTTACCCCGGGGAGTGCCCTGGGCAGCAATCAGCCCCAGCATTTT	CASSFTPGSALGSNQPQHF
15	.	.	TRBV5-1	TRBJ1-5	TGCGCCAGCAGCTTGAGCTGGGGGGGCGATCAGCCCCAGCATTTT	CASSLSWGGDQPQHF
13	many	.	TRBV11-3	TRBJ1-4	TGTGCCAGCAGCTGGGTGGATAATGAAAAACTGTTTTTT	CASSWVDNEKLFF
17	few	.	TRBV6-1	TRBJ1-5	TGTGCCAGCAGTGCCATGGACGGGGATTATAGCAATCAGCCCCAGCATTTT	CASSAMDGDYSNQPQHF
14	few	.	TRBV20-1	TRBJ2-2	TGCAGTGCTAGAGTGAGCAGGCGGACCGGGGAGCTGTTTTTT	CSARVSRRTGELFF
17	few	TRBD2	TRBV5-1	TRBJ2-1	TGCGCCAGCAGCTTGTCCCGGACTAGCGGGAGATACAATGAGCAGTTCTTC	CASSLSRTSGRYNEQFF
14	many	.	TRBV2	TRBJ2-2	TGTGCCAGCAAGGTAGCGGCGAACACCGGGGAGCTGTTTTTT	CASKVAANTGELFF
16	many	.	TRBV12-3/TRBV12-4	TRBJ1-2	TGTGCCAGCAGTTTATGGGGGGCGCAGGGGAACTATGGCTACACCTTC	CASSLWGAQGNYGYTF
15	few	.	TRBV18	TRBJ1-5	TGTGCCAGCTCACCAAGCGAGGGTTGGGATCAGCCCCAGCATTTT	CASSPSEGWDQPQHF
13	many	.	TRBV2	TRBJ2-5	TGTGCCACCGATTCGGGTCACGGAGAGACCCAGTACTTC	CATDSGHGETQYF
14	.	TRBD2	TRBV27	TRBJ2-1	TGTGCCAGCGGGCCGGGACTAGCGGGAAGTGAGCAGTTCTTC	CASGPGLAGSEQFF
16	.	TRBD1	TRBV5-1	TRBJ1-6	TGCGCCAGCAGCTTGGCCGGGACAGGGACCCATTCACCCCTCCACTTT	CASSLAGTGTHSPLHF
13	many	TRBD2	TRBV7-9	TRBJ2-3	TGTGCCAGCCTTTTTACTAGCGAACATACGCAGTATTTT	CASLFTSEHTQYF
14	.	.	TRBV28	TRBJ2-1	TGTGCCAGCGAGGAGCCTGCGTCCTACAATGAGCAGTTCTTC	CASEEPASYNEQFF
13	many	.	TRBV20-1	TRBJ2-1	TGCAGTGCACCTCCGAGCTCCTACAATGAGCAGTTCTTC	CSAPPSSYNEQFF
16	many	TRBD2	TRBV11-2	TRBJ2-1	TGTGCCAGCAGCCCAACCAGCGGGGTAGCTCACAATGAGCAGTTCTTC	CASSPTSGVAHNEQFF
11	few	.	TRBV25-1	TRBJ1-1	TGTGCCAGCTCCAAGAACCAAGAAGCTTTCTTT	CASSKNQEAFF
13	few	.	TRBV19	TRBJ2-7	TGTGCCAGTAGTAAGACGGGAATCTACGAGCAGTACTTC	CASSKTGIYEQYF
15	many	TRBD2	TRBV24-1	TRBJ2-7	TGTGCCACCAGTGATGGGGGACTAGGGACCTACGAGCAGTACTTC	CATSDGGLGTYEQYF
15	many	.	TRBV10-3	TRBJ2-2	TGTGCCATCAGTGAAGGCACATGGAACACCGGGGAGCTGTTTTTT	CAISEGTWNTGELFF
18	many	.	TRBV3-1	TRBJ2-6	TGTGCCAGCAGCCAAGTGCGGGGGCCCAGCTCTGGGGCCAACGTCCTGACTTTC	CASSQVRGPSSGANVLTF
11	many	.	TRBV29-1	TRBJ1-1	TGCAGCGTTGAAGACCGGCCGAAAGCTTTCTTT	CSVEDRPKAFF
16	many	.	TRBV5-1	TRBJ1-4	TGCGCCAGCAGCGTGCTGGGGCAGGGAAGTGGTGAAAAACTGTTTTTT	CASSVLGQGSGEKLFF
17	.	TRBD2	TRBV27	TRBJ2-3	TGTGCCAGCAGTTACGTGGGACTAGCGGGAGGTTCAGATACGCAGTATTTT	CASSYVGLAGGSDTQYF
14	few	TRBD1	TRBV20-1	TRBJ2-2	TGCAGTGCTAGAGATATCAGGGGGACCGGGGAGCTGTTTTTT	CSARDIRGTGELFF
15	many	.	TRBV12-3/TRBV12-4	TRBJ1-5	TGTGCCAGCAGTTGGGCGGGGCGCGGCAATCAGCCCCAGCATTTT	CASSWAGRGNQPQHF
16	.	.	TRBV20-1	TRBJ2-7	TGCAGTGCTAGATCCGCCGGGCCTTGGGGGTCCTACGAGCAGTACTTC	CSARSAGPWGSYEQYF